This entry is about one TCR beta chain. These data originate in a study of blood T cell repertoires in COVID-19. How the authors handled the data: Amplification with reference gene primers provided the estimates of nucleated cell counts. Measured with immunoSEQ multiplex PCR; TCRdb has only the in-frame clones, and not every one. D and trimming were read from the DNA, whereas the V and J calls and clone size are those reported in that table. Of about 100,000 clones listed, around 87% are singletons. Trimming took 4 bases from V and 2 from J, leaving 11 bases between them. The germline V gene encodes CDR1 SGHRS and CDR2 YFSETQ. The CDR3 length is 14 residues.

Sequenced input: peripheral blood. The origin of this receptor is a middle-aged man with active or convalescent COVID-19. The chain is built from TRBV5-1 and TRBJ2-3; D is undetermined. The CDR3 sequence is CASSGQTSTDTQYF. The CDR3 region has the DNA TGCGCCAGCAGCGGGCAAACCTCCACAGATACGCAGTATTTT.